The sequence of this T cell receptor beta chain was determined in a study of regulatory T cells in long-lasting Graves disease. Study summary: Graves' patients (newly diagnosed) had been on antithyroid drugs under 3 months. Findings and caveats of the study: It was in persistent disease that TRBV28, TRBJ1-2 and TRBJ2-5 were favored.

Stated time point: newly diagnosed GD, antithyroid drugs for less than 3 months. The authors made the TCR library using RNA they extracted from PBMCs. This CDR3 spans 14 amino acids. The germline V gene has CDR1 PRHDT and CDR2 FYEKMQ (reference sequence). Trimming pared 5 bases from V and 3 bases from J, leaving 12 bases between. Assembly of TCR beta libraries relied on iRepertoire HTBI primers together with Arm-PCR of CDR3 regions. TCRdb recomputed calls from the multiplex PCR reads with MiXCR, one row per CDR3 protein. The table has approximately 540,000 distinct CDR3 sequences, around 12% seen once. This clonotype was recorded many times. Its antigen is unknown. These data were likewise used in another study, on T cells in Graves' hyperthyroidism and ophthalmopathy. That paper states: In blood, most of the thyroid clonotypes expanded above 0.001 were also present.

V is TRBV13 and J is TRBJ2-3; D not resolved. This material consisted of peripheral blood mononuclear cells (PBMCs), taken at new diagnosis, from a patient treated with antithyroid drugs. The sequence was obtained from a woman in her 30s with Graves disease. CDR3 in amino acids: CASSLLHWTDTQYF. In DNA form, the CDR3 reads TGTGCCAGCAGCCTACTACACTGGACAGATACGCAGTATTTT.